The source of this T cell receptor (beta chain) is a study of T-cell memory formation after mild COVID-19. Study results and caveats: The authors left the SARS-CoV-2 specificity of second-wave clones peaking on day 37 unconfirmed. Among CD4+ contracting clones, most were CM and EM, and CD8+ ones EMRA.

Each CDR3 protein gets one entry after TCRdb re-called the 5' RACE reads with MiXCR. The sample includes around 180,000 distinct CDR3 sequences, around 15% seen only once; the top ten take roughly 1.9%. Germline loops: CDR1 SGHRS, CDR2 YFSETQ. Deletions cut 0 bases from V and 4 bases from J, with 10 bases between. This CDR3 is built from 14 residues. This clonotype was seen a few times. The target antigen is unknown. The specimen was PBMCs or a T cell subset sorted from them (not recorded which). This clonotype originated in an adult woman who had mild COVID-19 (a few samples of this study predate the infection). Cell type and time point are not known. The genes are TRBV5-1 and TRBJ1-2; perhaps TRBD1 as D (5 bases). The CDR3 loop is CASSLVGGSYGYTF. CDR3 DNA sequence: TGCGCCAGCAGCTTGGTGGGGGGAAGCTATGGCTACACCTTC.